This entry features one T cell receptor beta chain sequence. Its antigen is still unknown. The sample is drawn from a study of post-analysis software for immune sequencing data. As for the study in general: Several disease courses (relapsing-remitting, secondary progressive and progressive-relapsing) of multiple sclerosis were included. Notes on the study in general: Five or six TRBV segments, including TRBV5-6, TRBV5-1 and TRBV20-1, were more frequent in patients than controls. Those samples that were prepared in the same batch co-clustered strongly by F measure. Among multiple sclerosis patients, normalized Chao1 diversity was significantly below that of controls.

cDNA libraries for TCR beta contained unique molecular identifiers. MiXCR was run by TCRdb on the PCR reads, yielding one entry per CDR3 protein. Among hundreds of thousands of distinct CDR3 sequences listed, roughly three fifths were seen once. After removal of 4 bases from V and 1 base from J, the junction contained 19 bases not matched to a gene. CDR1 and CDR2 from the germline V gene are DFQATT and SNEGSKA (reference sequence). This CDR3 region has 19 residues. This rearrangement joins TRBV20-1 to TRBJ2-4, with TRBD2 matching 7 bases. This clonotype was obtained from a girl aged 2 to 10 with multiple sclerosis. Sequencing used blood. This CDR3 is CSAKLGLPQRDWAKNIQYF. Written as DNA, the CDR3 is TGCAGTGCTAAATTGGGTCTACCGCAGCGGGATTGGGCCAAAAACATTCAGTACTTC.